This section outlines one TCR beta chain sequence together with its context. The antigen remains undetermined. This sample was taken from a study of beta chain features in type 1 diabetes. Study conclusions and caveats: Sequencing of cDNA might inflate the share of cells that strongly express TCR.

Trimming shortened V by 3 bases and J by 6 bases, and 12 bases separated the two germline ends. Germline V gives CDR1 GTSNPN, CDR2 SVGIG (reference sequence). The CDR3 covers 13 residues. As every portion of the isolated RNA was reverse transcribed, the sequencing read expressed TCRB transcripts. Libraries were prepared by immunoSEQ multiplex PCR; TCRdb keeps only in-frame clonotypes and omits some of them. The table records about 370,000 clones, over 13% of them present only once. The rearrangement links TRBV30 to TRBJ1-5; TRBD1 is a possible D gene (5 bases). The TCR comes from a woman aged 18 to 35 in good health. Sequenced: naive CD4+ T cells from blood. The DNA for the CDR3 is TGTGCCTGGAGCGCCGGTGGGGCTCAGCCCCAGCATTTT. Its translation: CAWSAGGAQPQHF.